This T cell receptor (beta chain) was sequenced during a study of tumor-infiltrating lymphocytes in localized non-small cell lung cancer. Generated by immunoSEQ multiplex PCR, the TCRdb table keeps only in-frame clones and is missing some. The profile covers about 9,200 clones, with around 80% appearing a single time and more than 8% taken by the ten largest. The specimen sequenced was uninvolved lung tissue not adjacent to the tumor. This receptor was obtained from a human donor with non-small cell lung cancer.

The DNA for the CDR3 is TGCAGCGTTGAAGCAGGGAACTATGGCTACACCTTC. Its translation is CSVEAGNYGYTF. The rearrangement uses TRBV29-1 and TRBJ1-2; a possible D gene is TRBD1 (5 bases). Germline V gene lookup returns CDR1 SQVTM and CDR2 ANQGSEA. Trimming removed 1 base from V and 2 bases from J, with 5 bases in between. The CDR3 length is 12 residues.